The 25 T cell receptor beta chains given below trace back to one sample, sequenced in a study of cytomegalovirus exposure and HLA in healthy donors. Vbeta (60) and Jbeta (13) primers were used in the PCR. TCRdb keeps only in-frame clones here, not all; method: immunoSEQ multiplex PCR. The sample has some 130,000 clones; 80% are singletons. Sequencing was done on a sample of PBMCs. These receptors all come from a man between 25 and 39 years old in good health and CMV-seronegative.

The genes are TRBV18 and TRBJ2-2, with D perhaps matching TRBD1 (6 bases). This CDR3 spans 13 amino acids. The V and J ends lost 2 bases and 7 bases respectively, with 8 bases between them. Germline loops: CDR1 KGHSH, CDR2 LQKENI. The CDR3 nucleotides read TGTGCCAGCTCACCAGCAGGGGTCGGGGAGCTGTTTTTT. Protein sequence: CASSPAGVGELFF.

This clone was detected a few times. V usage is TRBV30 and J usage is TRBJ2-6; D remains unclear. From germline, CDR1 is GTSNPN and CDR2 SVGIG (reference sequence). This CDR3 spans 13 amino acids. V was trimmed by 3 bases and J by 1 base, leaving 4 bases between them. The chain's CDR3 is CAWRRSGANVLTF. The CDR3 coding sequence is TGTGCCTGGAGGAGGTCTGGGGCCAACGTCCTGACTTTC.

The rearrangement joins TRBV27 to TRBJ2-7; possible D gene TRBD2, 5 bases. Per the germline V gene, CDR1 is MNHEY and CDR2 is SMNVEV (reference sequence). V lost 6 bases and J lost 0, with 9 bases in between. The CDR3 covers 13 residues. The CDR3 region has the DNA TGTGCCAGCAGGCCTACTAGCTCCTACGAGCAGTACTTC. Translating it yields CASRPTSSYEQYF.

A few counts support this clone. The gene calls are TRBV28 and TRBJ1-5, with D perhaps matching TRBD1 (5 bases). This CDR3 has 14 residues. Germline values: CDR1 MDHEN, CDR2 SYDVKM. V lost 7 bases and J 7 bases, leaving 17 bases between the germline ends. The CDR3 sequence is CASTTPGVSQPQHF. The CDR3 DNA reads as TGTGCCAGCACAACTCCGGGGGTTTCGCAGCCCCAGCATTTT.

The chain couples TRBV5-1 to TRBJ2-1; 13 positions match TRBD2. V dropped 3 bases and J dropped 0; count of bases not matched to a gene: 9. CDR1 is SGHRS and CDR2 is YFSETQ in the germline V gene. The CDR3 covers 19 residues. CDR3 residues: CASSSGTSGNRGSYNEQFF. The CDR3 coding sequence is TGCGCCAGCAGCTCCGGGACTAGCGGGAATCGGGGCTCCTACAATGAGCAGTTCTTC.

This chain links TRBV28 with TRBJ1-1; 12 bases map to TRBD1. Germline V gives CDR1 MDHEN, CDR2 SYDVKM. J gave up 7 bases and V 5 bases, and 11 bases lay outside the gene matches. The CDR3 has 16 amino acids. CDR3: CASSAGTGGLGGEAFF. CDR3 nucleotides: TGTGCCAGCAGTGCCGGGACAGGGGGCTTAGGTGGTGAAGCTTTCTTT.

The rearrangement uses TRBV29-1 and TRBJ2-5; 9 positions agree with TRBD2. The V and J ends lost 4 bases and 1 base, in that order; junction bases with no gene match: 7. The CDR3 sequence is 15 residues long. Per the germline V gene, CDR1 is SQVTM and CDR2 is ANQGSEA. CDR3 nucleotide sequence: TGCAGCGTTGTCCTTAGCGGGGGAATCCAAGAGACCCAGTACTTC. Protein: CSVVLSGGIQETQYF.

This chain joins TRBV28 and TRBJ2-7; 8 nucleotides align to TRBD2. After removal of 11 bases from V and 0 bases from J, the junction contained 9 bases not matched to a gene. Looked up from germline, CDR1 is MDHEN and CDR2 is SYDVKM. The CDR3 is 14 amino acids. Written as DNA, the CDR3 is TGTGCCGCCCTTCGAGCGGGAGTCTCCTACGAGCAGTACTTC. Encoded protein: CAALRAGVSYEQYF.

This sequence joins TRBV6-6 and TRBJ2-2, with 7 bases aligning to TRBD2. Trimming removed 6 bases from V and 4 bases from J; junction bases left unmatched: 5. The length of the CDR3 is 14 residues. CDR1 MNHNY and CDR2 SVGAGI come from the germline V gene (reference sequence). This CDR3 reads CASSRDYSTGELFF. The DNA for the CDR3 is TGTGCCAGCAGCCGGGACTATTCCACCGGGGAGCTGTTTTTT.

In this sample, this clone turned up once. The chain carries TRBV5-1 and TRBJ1-3, with 9 nucleotides matching TRBD1. The CDR3 has 16 residues. CDR1 and CDR2 (germline): SGHRS, YFSETQ. J lost 0 bases, V lost 4 bases, and 5 bases had no gene match. The CDR3, as DNA: TGCGCCAGCAGCCCCAAACAGGGGGCCTCTGGAAACACCATATATTTT. This gives the protein CASSPKQGASGNTIYF.

This sequence joins TRBV30 and TRBJ2-7, with 7 positions matching TRBD1. Trimming took 3 bases from V and 0 from J; bases not matched to a gene: 8. The CDR3 has 15 residues. Germline V gene lookup returns CDR1 GTSNPN and CDR2 SVGIG (reference sequence). CDR3: CAWSHRDRSSYEQYF. CDR3 DNA: TGTGCCTGGAGCCACCGGGACAGAAGCTCCTACGAGCAGTACTTC.

The V and J genes are TRBV6-1 and TRBJ1-6; TRBD1 aligns across 9 bases. There are 15 residues in the CDR3. Germline assignment: CDR1 MNHNS and CDR2 SASEGT. With 6 bases clipped from V and 10 bases from J, the junction kept 10 bases outside the gene matches. The CDR3 DNA follows: TGTGCCAGCAGACGAAACCGGGACAGGGCCTCACCCCTCCACTTT. Translated, it gives CASRRNRDRASPLHF.

The chain recombines TRBV1 with TRBJ2-7; whether TRBD1, the table's D call, matches the DNA was not checked. TRBV1 is described as a pseudogene. The CDR3 runs 15 residues. CDR3 region: CTSSQEVQGSNEQYF. The CDR3 region has the DNA TGCACCAGCAGCCAAGAGGTACAGGGGTCCAACGAGCAGTACTTC.

V is TRBV20-1 and J is TRBJ1-2, with a weak D call TRBD1 (5 bases). The CDR3 spans 11 residues. V lost 5 bases and J lost 8, with 12 bases in between. Germline CDR1 is DFQATT and CDR2 is SNEGSKA (reference sequence). CDR3 amino acids: CSAPQGYGYTF. The CDR3 DNA follows: TGCAGTGCTCCTCAGGGTTACGGCTACACCTTC.

This clone is a singleton in its sample. The chain links TRBV19 to TRBJ2-5, with TRBD2 matching over 13 bases. Germline V gene data show CDR1 as LNHDA and CDR2 as SQIVND (reference sequence). This CDR3 region has 17 residues. Trimming cost V 4 bases and J 1 base; bases outside gene matches: 6. For the CDR3, the DNA is TGTGCCAGTAGTACGGGACTAGCGGGGAGGATCCAAGAGACCCAGTACTTC. Protein: CASSTGLAGRIQETQYF.

The V call is TRBV20-1, the J call TRBJ1-1; D gene uncertain. Per the germline V gene, CDR1 is DFQATT and CDR2 is SNEGSKA (reference sequence). The germline V and J ends were trimmed by 5 bases and 7 bases, with 11 bases remaining between them. The CDR3 length is 11 residues. CDR3 bases: TGCAGTGCTCAAGTACAGAGTGAAGCTTTCTTT. Translated, it gives CSAQVQSEAFF.

The chain uses TRBV5-6 and TRBJ2-3; 13 nucleotides match TRBD2. The CDR3 spans 16 residues. The V and J ends lost 3 bases and 5 bases, in that order; junction bases with no gene match: 6. Germline V lookup: CDR1 SGHDT, CDR2 YYEEEE. The CDR3 nucleotides read TGTGCCAGCAGCTCCCAACTAGCGGGAGGGCTAGATACGCAGTATTTT. Its protein product is CASSSQLAGGLDTQYF.

This chain joins TRBV28 and TRBJ1-4; TRBD1 matches at 12 bases. Germline V lookup: CDR1 MDHEN, CDR2 SYDVKM. V lost 6 bases, J lost 8 bases, and 7 bases stayed unmatched. The CDR3 contains 15 residues. CDR3 amino acids: CASRPRDRGPEKLFF. CDR3 sequence (DNA): TGTGCCAGCAGGCCCCGGGACAGGGGGCCAGAAAAACTGTTTTTT. The whole variable domain, remainder taken from reference TRBV28 and TRBJ1-4, is DVKVTQSSRYLVKRTGEKVFLECVQDMDHENMFWYRQDPGLGLRLIYFSYDVKMKEKGDIPEGYSVSREKKERFSLILESASTNQTSMYLCASRPRDRGPEKLFFGSGTQLSVL.

V gene TRBV5-1 combines with J gene TRBJ2-5; TRBD2 matches 7 bases. The CDR3 totals 17 residues. V trimming: 2 bases; J trimming: 7 bases; junction bases outside the gene matches: 17. The germline V gene has CDR1 SGHRS and CDR2 YFSETQ. Here the CDR3 reads CASSFGASEKGGGTQYF. CDR3 nucleotide sequence: TGCGCCAGCAGCTTTGGGGCTAGCGAGAAAGGCGGGGGGACCCAGTACTTC.

The chain combines TRBV7-6 with TRBJ1-5; TRBD1 agrees at 9 bases. V lost 5 bases and J lost 7; bases outside the gene matches: 9. Germline CDR1 is SGHVS and CDR2 is FNYEAQ. The length of the CDR3 is 15 residues. The CDR3 sequence is CASSPVQGAHQPQHF. The CDR3 bases are TGTGCCAGCAGCCCGGTACAGGGGGCACACCAGCCCCAGCATTTT.

Turning to this clone: The junction shows a germline mismatch at one end, possibly a read error. The J gene is TRBJ1-1, the V gene TRBV7-9; TRBD1 agrees at 11 bases. The CDR3 is 16 residues long. Germline lookup yields CDR1 SEHNR and CDR2 FQNEAQ (reference sequence). CDR3 residues: CSSSFHTGTGGTEAFF. The CDR3, as DNA: TGTTCCAGCAGTTTTCACACCGGGACAGGGGGCACTGAAGCTTTCTTT.

The chain employs TRBV28 and TRBJ1-2, with 11 bases lining up with TRBD1. The V segment lost 6 bases and the J segment 7 bases; nucleotides outside the gene matches: 13. The CDR3 covers 16 residues. The germline CDR1 and CDR2 sequences are MDHEN and SYDVKM. Written as DNA, the CDR3 is TGTGCCAGCAGGGATGGACAGGGGGCGTTTTATGCTGGCTACACCTTC. It encodes CASRDGQGAFYAGYTF.

This sequence joins TRBV7-9 and TRBJ2-5; 8 bases map to TRBD2. The DNA end favors TRBJ2-7, so the J call may be wrong. Germline V gene data show CDR1 as SEHNR and CDR2 as FQNEAQ (reference sequence). CDR3 length: 15 residues. The CDR3 coding sequence is TGTGCCAGCAGTCCCATTGCGGGGGGACCCTACGAGCAGTACTTC. The encoded protein is CASSPIAGGPYEQYF.

V and J are TRBV6-4 and TRBJ2-5; D remains unclear. The CDR3 spans 11 residues. Germline-derived CDR1 and CDR2 are MRHNA and SNTAGT. V lost 2 bases and J 10 bases, leaving 8 bases between the germline ends. The CDR3 sequence is CASSDPPSQYF. DNA of the CDR3: TGTGCCAGCAGTGACCCCCCGAGCCAGTACTTC.

The chain has TRBV7-8 and TRBJ2-1, with D possibly TRBD2 on 5 matching bases. Trimming removed 4 bases at V and 4 bases at J, with 14 bases between. This CDR3 spans 15 amino acids. CDR1 is SGHVS and CDR2 is FQNEAQ in the germline V gene. CDR3 amino acids: CASSSYHGIYNEQFF. CDR3 sequence (DNA): TGTGCCAGCAGCTCGTATCACGGGATTTACAATGAGCAGTTCTTC.